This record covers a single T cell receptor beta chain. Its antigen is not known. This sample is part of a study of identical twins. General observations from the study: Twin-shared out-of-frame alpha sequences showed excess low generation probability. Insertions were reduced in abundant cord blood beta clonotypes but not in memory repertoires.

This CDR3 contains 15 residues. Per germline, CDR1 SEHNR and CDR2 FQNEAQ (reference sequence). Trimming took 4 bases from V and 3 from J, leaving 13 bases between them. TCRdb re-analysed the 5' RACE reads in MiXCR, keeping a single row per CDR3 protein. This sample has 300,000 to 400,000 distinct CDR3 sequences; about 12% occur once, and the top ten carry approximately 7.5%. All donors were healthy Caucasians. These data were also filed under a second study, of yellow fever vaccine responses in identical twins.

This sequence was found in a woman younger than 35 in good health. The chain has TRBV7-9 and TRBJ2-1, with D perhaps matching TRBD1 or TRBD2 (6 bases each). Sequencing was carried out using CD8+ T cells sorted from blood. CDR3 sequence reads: CASSSSGDNYNEQFF. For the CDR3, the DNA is TGTGCCAGCAGCTCCTCGGGGGACAACTACAATGAGCAGTTCTTC.